A selection of T cell receptor beta chains follows, all from one sample in a study of control samples from healthy donors and cancer patients. Assay: immunoSEQ multiplex PCR; the TCRdb copy retains only in-frame clones and omits some. The sample lists 65,000 to 85,000 clones, roughly 86% occurring once. The material sequenced was PBMCs. Receptor source: a woman in her 50s with head and neck cancer. Both conserved end residues are part of each CDR3. D genes are given only for firm matches. Some rows have no size entry. The others give once, few or many, or a class for an expanded clone.

CDR3nt: TGTGCCATCAGTGCGGGGGGATCCTACGAGCAGTACTTC; CDR3aa: CAISAGGSYEQYF; v_gene: TRBV10-3; j_gene: TRBJ2-7; abundance: NA; len: 13; d_gene: TRBD2
CDR3nt: TGTGCCAGCAGCTTACTTCTGGGGGATAGCAATCAGCCCCAGCATTTT; CDR3aa: CASSLLLGDSNQPQHF; v_gene: TRBV5-6; j_gene: TRBJ1-5; abundance: NA; len: 16; d_gene: NA
CDR3nt: TGTGCCAGCAGCTTGGAAGTTGGGACACTGAGTGAAAAACTGTTTTTT; CDR3aa: CASSLEVGTLSEKLFF; v_gene: TRBV5-5; j_gene: TRBJ1-4; abundance: NA; len: 16; d_gene: NA
CDR3nt: TGTGCCAGCTCACCCCTTGACCGATATTCACCCCTCCACTTT; CDR3aa: CASSPLDRYSPLHF; v_gene: TRBV18; j_gene: TRBJ1-6; abundance: NA; len: 14; d_gene: NA
CDR3nt: TGTGCCAGCAGCTCAATAACCCTTGGAACTAGCGGAGGGTCAGATACGCAGTATTTT; CDR3aa: CASSSITLGTSGGSDTQYF; v_gene: TRBV7-9; j_gene: TRBJ2-3; abundance: NA; len: 19; d_gene: TRBD2
CDR3nt: TGTGCCAGCAGCCAAGCTCGACAGGGTAATTCACCCCTCCACTTT; CDR3aa: CASSQARQGNSPLHF; v_gene: TRBV3-1/TRBV3-2; j_gene: TRBJ1-6; abundance: NA; len: 15; d_gene: TRBD1
CDR3nt: TGTGCCAGCAGCATGACTAGCGGGGTGGGTACGCAGTATTTT; CDR3aa: CASSMTSGVGTQYF; v_gene: TRBV13; j_gene: TRBJ2-3; abundance: NA; len: 14; d_gene: TRBD2
CDR3nt: TGCAGCGTTGAACCCGGGGCAGCCTATGGCTACACCTTC; CDR3aa: CSVEPGAAYGYTF; v_gene: TRBV29-1; j_gene: TRBJ1-2; abundance: NA; len: 13; d_gene: NA
CDR3nt: TGTGCCAGCAGCTCCTCCGGGCAGACAGGCGGAAAACTGTTTTTT; CDR3aa: CASSSSGQTGGKLFF; v_gene: TRBV7-8; j_gene: TRBJ1-4; abundance: NA; len: 15; d_gene: NA
CDR3nt: TGTGCCAGCAGTTTACAGCCGGCCCACACAGATACGCAGTATTTT; CDR3aa: CASSLQPAHTDTQYF; v_gene: TRBV2; j_gene: TRBJ2-3; abundance: NA; len: 15; d_gene: NA
CDR3nt: TGTGCCTGGAGTCCCGGGAACTCCTACAATGAGCAGTTCTTC; CDR3aa: CAWSPGNSYNEQFF; v_gene: TRBV30; j_gene: TRBJ2-1; abundance: NA; len: 14; d_gene: NA
CDR3nt: TGTGCCCGCAGTGGCGGCGGGGGGCGGGGGGGCTACACCTTC; CDR3aa: CARSGGGGRGGYTF; v_gene: TRBV9; j_gene: TRBJ1-2; abundance: once; len: 14; d_gene: NA
CDR3nt: TGTGCCAGCAGCTTGGCGGCGGCTCCGGAGACCCAGTACTTC; CDR3aa: CASSLAAAPETQYF; v_gene: TRBV5-4; j_gene: TRBJ2-5; abundance: NA; len: 14; d_gene: NA
CDR3nt: TGTGCCAGCAGTTACTCAAGAGGCACAGATACGCAGTATTTT; CDR3aa: CASSYSRGTDTQYF; v_gene: TRBV6-2/TRBV6-3; j_gene: TRBJ2-3; abundance: NA; len: 14; d_gene: NA
CDR3nt: TGTGCCAGCAGCCAGGGGCGCTTTGGCGAGCAGTACTTC; CDR3aa: CASSQGRFGEQYF; v_gene: TRBV3-1/TRBV3-2; j_gene: TRBJ2-7; abundance: NA; len: 13; d_gene: NA
CDR3nt: TGCAGCGTGGGAGTGGCGGCGGCTGAAGCTTTCTTT; CDR3aa: CSVGVAAAEAFF; v_gene: TRBV29-1; j_gene: TRBJ1-1; abundance: once; len: 12; d_gene: NA
CDR3nt: TGTGCCAGCAGCTTAAAGGGGAGTGGGACTGGAGGCAATCAGCCCCAGCATTTT; CDR3aa: CASSLKGSGTGGNQPQHF; v_gene: TRBV7-2; j_gene: TRBJ1-5; abundance: NA; len: 18; d_gene: NA
CDR3nt: TGTGCCAGCCGGGGGCCCTCCTACGAGCAGTACTTC; CDR3aa: CASRGPSYEQYF; v_gene: TRBV12-3/TRBV12-4; j_gene: TRBJ2-7; abundance: NA; len: 12; d_gene: NA
CDR3nt: TGCGCCAGCAACGCGGGGACGAATTATAATTCACCCCTCCACTTT; CDR3aa: CASNAGTNYNSPLHF; v_gene: TRBV10-2; j_gene: TRBJ1-6; abundance: NA; len: 15; d_gene: NA
CDR3nt: TGTGCCAGCAGCGACGGGGTGATCCACTACGAGCAGTACTTC; CDR3aa: CASSDGVIHYEQYF; v_gene: TRBV6-5; j_gene: TRBJ2-7; abundance: NA; len: 14; d_gene: NA
CDR3nt: TGTGCCAGCAGTCCAGACAGACTAGCCAAAAACATTCAGTACTTC; CDR3aa: CASSPDRLAKNIQYF; v_gene: TRBV6-5; j_gene: TRBJ2-4; abundance: NA; len: 15; d_gene: NA
CDR3nt: TGTGCCAGCAGCCTTCTTCCGACGTTACGGAACACTGAAGCTTTCTTT; CDR3aa: CASSLLPTLRNTEAFF; v_gene: TRBV7-9; j_gene: TRBJ1-1; abundance: once; len: 16; d_gene: NA
CDR3nt: TGTGCCAGCAGCCAAGCAGGGTCTGGGGCCAACGTCCTGACTTTC; CDR3aa: CASSQAGSGANVLTF; v_gene: TRBV3-1/TRBV3-2; j_gene: TRBJ2-6; abundance: NA; len: 15; d_gene: NA
CDR3nt: TGTGCCAGTAGTATAGTGCCGGGACAGGCAGAAGCTTTCTTT; CDR3aa: CASSIVPGQAEAFF; v_gene: TRBV19; j_gene: TRBJ1-1; abundance: NA; len: 14; d_gene: TRBD1
CDR3nt: TGCGCCAGCAGCCAAGAACAGGTGACCTACGAGCAGTACTTC; CDR3aa: CASSQEQVTYEQYF; v_gene: TRBV4-1; j_gene: TRBJ2-7; abundance: NA; len: 14; d_gene: NA
CDR3nt: TGTGCCAGCAGCTTACAAACCCAGGGACCTGGGGCCAACGTCCTGACTTTC; CDR3aa: CASSLQTQGPGANVLTF; v_gene: TRBV11-2; j_gene: TRBJ2-6; abundance: NA; len: 17; d_gene: NA
CDR3nt: TGTGCCAGCAGCCGAACCGAAAACACTGAAGCTTTCTTT; CDR3aa: CASSRTENTEAFF; v_gene: TRBV3-1/TRBV3-2; j_gene: TRBJ1-1; abundance: NA; len: 13; d_gene: NA
CDR3nt: TGTGCCACCAGCAGAGAGGCAGGGAGCTCCTACGAGCAGTACTTC; CDR3aa: CATSREAGSSYEQYF; v_gene: TRBV15; j_gene: TRBJ2-7; abundance: few; len: 15; d_gene: NA
CDR3nt: TGTGCCAGCAGTGAGACCGGGACAGCGAGGGGCTACACCTTC; CDR3aa: CASSETGTARGYTF; v_gene: TRBV6-1; j_gene: TRBJ1-2; abundance: NA; len: 14; d_gene: TRBD1